This T cell receptor beta chain originates from a study of T-cell reconstitution after alpha-beta-depleted transplantation in children. As it was prepared, the TCRbeta library received unique molecular identifiers. TCRdb fed the PCR reads into MiXCR, producing one record per CDR3 protein. Counted here are about 640,000 distinct CDR3 sequences, roughly 15% occurring once; the ten biggest clones make up 0.9% to 1.2%. The CDR3 runs 14 residues. The V end was cut by 1 base, the J end by 5 bases, with 12 bases between. The germline CDR1 and CDR2 sequences are MNHNS and SASEGT. Specimen: PBMCs from the stem cell graft donor, collected from the stem cell graft. The TCR originated in a human donor who donated a stem cell graft to a child with acute myeloid leukemia. This chain uses TRBV6-1 with TRBJ2-7, with D tentatively TRBD1 (5 bases). The CDR3, as DNA: TGTGCCAGCAGTGAAGACAGGACCTACGACGAGCAGTACTTC. This encodes CASSEDRTYDEQYF.